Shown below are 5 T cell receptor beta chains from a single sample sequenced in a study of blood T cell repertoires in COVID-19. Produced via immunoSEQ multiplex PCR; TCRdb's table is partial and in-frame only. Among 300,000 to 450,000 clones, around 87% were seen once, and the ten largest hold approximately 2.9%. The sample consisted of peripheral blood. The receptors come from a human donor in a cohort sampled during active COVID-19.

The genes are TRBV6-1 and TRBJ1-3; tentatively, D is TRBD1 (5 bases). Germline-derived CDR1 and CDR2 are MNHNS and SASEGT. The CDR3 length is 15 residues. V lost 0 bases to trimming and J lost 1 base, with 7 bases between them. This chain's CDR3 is CASSEAGGSGNTIYF. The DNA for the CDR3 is TGTGCCAGCAGTGAAGCGGGGGGATCTGGAAACACCATATATTTT.

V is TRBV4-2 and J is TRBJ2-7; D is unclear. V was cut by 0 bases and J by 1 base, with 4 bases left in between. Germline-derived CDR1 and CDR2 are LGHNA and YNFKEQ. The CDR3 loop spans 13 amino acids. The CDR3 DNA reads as TGTGCCAGCAGCCAAGACAGGTCCTACGAGCAGTACTTC. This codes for CASSQDRSYEQYF.

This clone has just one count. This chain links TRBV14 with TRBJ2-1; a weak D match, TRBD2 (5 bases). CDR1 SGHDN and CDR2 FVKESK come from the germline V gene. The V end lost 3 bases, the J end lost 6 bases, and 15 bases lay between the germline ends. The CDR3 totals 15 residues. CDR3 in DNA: TGTGCCAGCAGCCACCAACCCCAGAGGGTCAATGAGCAGTTCTTC. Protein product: CASSHQPQRVNEQFF.

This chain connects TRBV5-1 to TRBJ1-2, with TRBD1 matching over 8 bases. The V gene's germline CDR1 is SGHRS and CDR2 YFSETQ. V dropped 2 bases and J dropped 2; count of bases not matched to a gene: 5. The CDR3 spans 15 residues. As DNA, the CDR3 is TGCGCCAGCAGCTTAGGGCAGGGGGCCAACTATGGCTACACCTTC. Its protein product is CASSLGQGANYGYTF.

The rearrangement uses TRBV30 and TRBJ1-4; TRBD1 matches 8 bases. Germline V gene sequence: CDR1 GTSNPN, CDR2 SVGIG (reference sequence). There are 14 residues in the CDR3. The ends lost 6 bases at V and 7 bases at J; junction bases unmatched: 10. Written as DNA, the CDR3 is TGTGCCTGTGACCGAGCAGGGGGCTTTGAAAAACTGTTTTTT. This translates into CACDRAGGFEKLFF.